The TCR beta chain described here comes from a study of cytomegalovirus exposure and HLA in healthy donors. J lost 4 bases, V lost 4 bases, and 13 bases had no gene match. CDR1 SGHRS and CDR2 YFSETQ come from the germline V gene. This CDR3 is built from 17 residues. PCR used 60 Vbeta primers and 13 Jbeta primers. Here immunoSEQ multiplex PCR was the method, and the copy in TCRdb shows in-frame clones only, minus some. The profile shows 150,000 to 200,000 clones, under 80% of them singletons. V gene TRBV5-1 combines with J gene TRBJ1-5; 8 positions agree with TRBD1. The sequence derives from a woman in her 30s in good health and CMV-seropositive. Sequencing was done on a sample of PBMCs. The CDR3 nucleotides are TGCGCCAGCAGCGTGCAGGGCCGACAGGGGCATAATCAGCCCCAGCATTTT. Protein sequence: CASSVQGRQGHNQPQHF.